The source of this T cell receptor (beta chain) is a study of control samples from healthy donors and cancer patients. Profiled with immunoSEQ multiplex PCR; TCRdb holds only in-frame clones, not every one. The sample has over 150,000 clones; around 94% are singletons. Germline trimming cut 9 bases from V and 5 bases from J; bases unmatched to any gene: 8. Germline V gene lookup returns CDR1 LNHDA and CDR2 SQIVND (reference sequence). This CDR3 spans 14 amino acids. This clone has only one observation. The rearrangement uses TRBV19 and TRBJ2-5; 11 bases are a match to TRBD1. Sequences were obtained from blood. The receptor was isolated from a man aged 30 to 39 in good health. The CDR3: CARKGQGAWETQYF. CDR3 sequence (DNA): TGTGCCAGAAAAGGACAGGGGGCGTGGGAGACCCAGTACTTC.